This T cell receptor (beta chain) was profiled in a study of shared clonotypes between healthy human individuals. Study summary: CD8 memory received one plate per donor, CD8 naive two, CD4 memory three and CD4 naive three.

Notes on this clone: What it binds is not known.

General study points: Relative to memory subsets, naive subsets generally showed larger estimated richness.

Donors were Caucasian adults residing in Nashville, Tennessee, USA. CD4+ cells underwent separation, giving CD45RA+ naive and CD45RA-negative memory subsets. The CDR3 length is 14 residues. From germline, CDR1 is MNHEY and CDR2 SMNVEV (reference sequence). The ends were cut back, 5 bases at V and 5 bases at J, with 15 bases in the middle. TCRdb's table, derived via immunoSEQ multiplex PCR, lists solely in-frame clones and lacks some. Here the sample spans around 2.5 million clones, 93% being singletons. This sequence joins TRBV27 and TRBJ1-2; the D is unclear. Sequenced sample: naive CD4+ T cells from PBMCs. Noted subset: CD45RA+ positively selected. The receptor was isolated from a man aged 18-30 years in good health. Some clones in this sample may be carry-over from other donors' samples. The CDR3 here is CASSHPPTAYGYTF. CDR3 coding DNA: TGTGCCAGCAGTCATCCCCCCACGGCTTATGGCTACACCTTC.